This T cell receptor (beta chain) appears in the sequencing data of a study of shared clonotypes between healthy human individuals. Profiling relied on immunoSEQ multiplex PCR, and the TCRdb table lists in-frame clones only, not all of them. Altogether around 2,000,000 clones are present, approximately 94% being singletons, with the ten largest covering over 1.5%. From germline, CDR1 is SGHTA and CDR2 FQGNSA. This CDR3 comprises 16 residues. V was trimmed by 1 base and J by 4 bases, leaving 17 bases between them. Naive CD8 cells lacked CD45RO, underwent positive selection for CCR7 and left out terminally differentiated effector memory CD45RA+ cells.

Sequencing was done on a sample of naive CD8+ T cells from PBMCs. This receptor was obtained from a man in his late teens or twenties in good health. Some clones in this sample may be carry-over from other donors' samples. This rearrangement joins TRBV7-2 to TRBJ2-7, with TRBD2 as a possible D gene (6 bases). In DNA form, the CDR3 reads TGTGCCAGCAGCTTAGTACTGGCCTCGGCGGGGTACGAGCAGTACTTC. Translation gives CASSLVLASAGYEQYF.